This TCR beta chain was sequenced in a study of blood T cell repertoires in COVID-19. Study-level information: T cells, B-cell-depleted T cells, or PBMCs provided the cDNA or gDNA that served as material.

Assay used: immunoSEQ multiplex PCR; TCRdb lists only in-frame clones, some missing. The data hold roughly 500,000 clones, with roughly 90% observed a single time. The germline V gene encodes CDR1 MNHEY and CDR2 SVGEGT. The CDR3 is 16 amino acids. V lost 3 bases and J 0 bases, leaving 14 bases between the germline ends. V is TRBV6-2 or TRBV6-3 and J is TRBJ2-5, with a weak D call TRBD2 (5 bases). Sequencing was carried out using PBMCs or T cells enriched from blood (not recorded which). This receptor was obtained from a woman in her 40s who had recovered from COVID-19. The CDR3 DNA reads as TGTGCCAGCAGTTATAGGAGCGGAGACTACCAAGAGACCCAGTACTTC. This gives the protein CASSYRSGDYQETQYF.